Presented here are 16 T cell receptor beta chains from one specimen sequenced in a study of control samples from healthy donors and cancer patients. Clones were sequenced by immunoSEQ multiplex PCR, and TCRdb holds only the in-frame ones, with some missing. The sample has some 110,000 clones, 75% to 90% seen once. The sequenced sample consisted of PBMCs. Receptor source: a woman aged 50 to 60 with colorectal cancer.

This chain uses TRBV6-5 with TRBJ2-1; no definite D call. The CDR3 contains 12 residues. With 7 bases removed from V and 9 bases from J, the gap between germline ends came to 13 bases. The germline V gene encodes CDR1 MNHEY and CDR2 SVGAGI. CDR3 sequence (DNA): TGTGCCAGCACCGAAGGGCTGGGTGAGCAGTTCTTC. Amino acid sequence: CASTEGLGEQFF.

CDR3 residues: CASSLQGEGYTF. CDR3 bases: TGTGCCAGCAGTCTACAGGGTGAAGGCTACACCTTC. This rearrangement joins TRBV28 to TRBJ1-2, with a weak D call TRBD1 (6 bases). The CDR3 has 12 amino acids. Between the trimmed V and J ends, which lost 5 bases and 8 bases, there was a span of 12 bases. Per the germline V gene, CDR1 is MDHEN and CDR2 is SYDVKM.

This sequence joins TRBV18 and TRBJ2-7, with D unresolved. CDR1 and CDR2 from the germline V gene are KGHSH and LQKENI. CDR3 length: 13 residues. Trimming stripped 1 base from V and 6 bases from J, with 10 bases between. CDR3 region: CASSPLPDGEQYF. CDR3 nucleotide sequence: TGTGCCAGCTCACCACTCCCGGACGGCGAGCAGTACTTC.

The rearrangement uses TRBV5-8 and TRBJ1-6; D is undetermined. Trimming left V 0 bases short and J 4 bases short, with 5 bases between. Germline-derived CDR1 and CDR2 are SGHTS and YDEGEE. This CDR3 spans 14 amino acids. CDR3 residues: CASSLGRYNSPLHF. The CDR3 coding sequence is TGTGCCAGCAGCTTGGGGCGGTATAATTCACCCCTCCACTTT.

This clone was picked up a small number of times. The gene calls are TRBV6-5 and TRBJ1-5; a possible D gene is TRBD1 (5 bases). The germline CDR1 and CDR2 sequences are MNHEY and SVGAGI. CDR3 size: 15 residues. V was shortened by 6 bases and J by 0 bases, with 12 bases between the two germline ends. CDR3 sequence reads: CASSGTVNSNQPQHF. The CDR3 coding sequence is TGTGCCAGCAGCGGGACGGTGAATAGCAATCAGCCCCAGCATTTT.

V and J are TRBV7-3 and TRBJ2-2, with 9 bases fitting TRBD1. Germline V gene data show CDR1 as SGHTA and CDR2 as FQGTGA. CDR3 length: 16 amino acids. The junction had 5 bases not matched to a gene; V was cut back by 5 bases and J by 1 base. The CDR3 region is CASSKQGAVNTGELFF. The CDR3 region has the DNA TGTGCCAGCAGCAAACAGGGGGCGGTGAACACCGGGGAGCTGTTTTTT.

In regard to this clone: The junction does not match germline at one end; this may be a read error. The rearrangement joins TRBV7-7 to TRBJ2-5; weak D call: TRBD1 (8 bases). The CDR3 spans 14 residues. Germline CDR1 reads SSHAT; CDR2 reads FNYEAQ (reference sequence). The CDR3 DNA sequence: TGTGCTAGCAGCGGGACAGGCAACCAAGAGACCCAGTACTTC. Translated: CASSGTGNQETQYF. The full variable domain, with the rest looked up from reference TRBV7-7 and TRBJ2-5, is GAGVSQSPRYKVTKRGQDVTLRCDPISSHATLYWYQQALGQGPEFLTYFNYEAQPDKSGLPSDRFSAERPEGSISTLTIQRTEQRDSAMYRCASSGTGNQETQYFGPGTRLLVL.

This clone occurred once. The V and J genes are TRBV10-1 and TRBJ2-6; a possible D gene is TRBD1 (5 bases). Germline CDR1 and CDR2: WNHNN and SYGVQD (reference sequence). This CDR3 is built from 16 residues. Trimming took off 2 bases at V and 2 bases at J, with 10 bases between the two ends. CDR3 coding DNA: TGCGCCAGCAGTGAGGGTTGGGGCACTGGGGCCAACGTCCTGACTTTC. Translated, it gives CASSEGWGTGANVLTF.

The chain's CDR3 is CASSIFRPGNTIYF. In nucleotides, the CDR3 is TGTGCCAGTAGTATTTTTAGGCCTGGAAACACCATATATTTT. This sequence joins TRBV19 and TRBJ1-3; D unresolved. Germline CDR1 is LNHDA and CDR2 is SQIVND (reference sequence). V was shortened by 3 bases and J by 2 bases, with 8 bases between the two germline ends. The CDR3 loop spans 14 amino acids.

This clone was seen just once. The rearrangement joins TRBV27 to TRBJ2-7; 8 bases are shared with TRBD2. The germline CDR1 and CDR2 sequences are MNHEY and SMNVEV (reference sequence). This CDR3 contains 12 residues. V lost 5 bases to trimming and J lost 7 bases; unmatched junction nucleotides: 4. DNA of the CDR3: TGTGCCAGCAGTGTCCCGGGAGGGGAGCAGTACTTC. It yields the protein CASSVPGGEQYF.

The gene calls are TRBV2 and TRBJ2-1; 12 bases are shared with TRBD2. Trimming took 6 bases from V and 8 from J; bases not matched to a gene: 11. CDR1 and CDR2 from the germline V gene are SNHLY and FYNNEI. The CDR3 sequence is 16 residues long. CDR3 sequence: CASSWSWTSGVHEQFF. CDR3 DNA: TGTGCCAGCAGCTGGTCCTGGACTAGCGGGGTGCATGAGCAGTTCTTC.

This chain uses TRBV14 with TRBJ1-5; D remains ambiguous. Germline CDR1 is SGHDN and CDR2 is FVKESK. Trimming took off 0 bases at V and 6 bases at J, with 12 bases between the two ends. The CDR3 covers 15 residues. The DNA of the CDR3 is TGTGCCAGCAGCCAAGATAGGCCCCCGGGTCAGCCCCAGCATTTT. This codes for CASSQDRPPGQPQHF.

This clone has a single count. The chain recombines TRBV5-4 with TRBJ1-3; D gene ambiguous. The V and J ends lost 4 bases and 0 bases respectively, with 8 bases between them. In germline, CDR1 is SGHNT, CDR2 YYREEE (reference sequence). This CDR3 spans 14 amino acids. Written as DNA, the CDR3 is TGTGCCAGCAGCGTGGGGAGCTCTGGAAACACCATATATTTT. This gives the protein CASSVGSSGNTIYF.

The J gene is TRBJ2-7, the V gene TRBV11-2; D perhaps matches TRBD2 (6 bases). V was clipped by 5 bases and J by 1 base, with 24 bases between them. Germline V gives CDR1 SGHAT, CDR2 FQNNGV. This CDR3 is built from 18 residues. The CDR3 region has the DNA TGTGCCAGCAGCCCCATCCCCCCCGGGGACGGGACTTCCTACGAGCAGTACTTC. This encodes CASSPIPPGDGTSYEQYF. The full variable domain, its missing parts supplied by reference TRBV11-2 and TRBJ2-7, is EAGVAQSPRYKIIEKRQSVAFWCNPISGHATLYWYQQILGQGPKLLIQFQNNGVVDDSQLPKDRFSAERLKGVDSTLKIQPAKLEDSAVYLCASSPIPPGDGTSYEQYFGPGTRLTVT.

The CDR3 DNA is TGTGCCAGCAGGGGACTAGCGGGAGTAGCTGGGGAGCTGTTTTTT. Residues: CASRGLAGVAGELFF. The chain couples TRBV3-1 (or the pseudogene TRBV3-2) to TRBJ2-2; TRBD2 matches 14 bases. The CDR3 runs 15 residues. V lost 6 bases to trimming and J lost 8 bases; unmatched junction nucleotides: 5. The germline CDR1 and CDR2 sequences are LGHDT and YNNKEL (reference sequence).

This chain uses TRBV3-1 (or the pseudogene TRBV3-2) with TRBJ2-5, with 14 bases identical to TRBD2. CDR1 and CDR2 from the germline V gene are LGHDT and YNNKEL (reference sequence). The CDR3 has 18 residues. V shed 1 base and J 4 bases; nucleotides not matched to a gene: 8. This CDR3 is CASSQGLAGGPRRETQYF. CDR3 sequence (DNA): TGTGCCAGCAGCCAAGGACTAGCGGGGGGGCCGCGGCGAGAGACCCAGTACTTC.